The TCR beta chain under discussion was sequenced for a study of CD8+CD57+ T cells in acquired aplastic anemia (dated by TCRdb to 2016 to 2019). Describing the broader study: Extracted DNA from sorted CD4+ and CD8+ cells averaged about 3.4 ug, ranging from roughly 0.2 to 30 ug. An average of approximately 9.8 million reads for CD4+ cells and around 11 million reads for CD8+ cells was obtained from healthy donor samples. The full study reports these points: Around 30 CD8+ CDR3 sequences were found to be shared between patients and controls, but these sequences appeared to be highly expressed in patients and within the immunodominant clones of the patients. CD8+ Simpson's diversity did not differ significantly between patients and healthy controls (P=0.060).

Measured from the cysteine to the phenylalanine, the CDR3 is 14 residues long. The DNA shown is the 42-base CDR3, in frame from base 1. From the germline V gene, CDR1 is SNHLY and CDR2 is FYNNEI. The study deep-sequenced TCR repertoires of sorted CD4+ and CD8+ blood T cells from severe aplastic anemia patients and healthy subjects. Ficoll-Paque density gradient centrifugation was used to isolate peripheral blood mononuclear cells. Before DNA extraction, CD4+ and CD8+ T cells were sorted by FACS or by magnetic beads. Worth noting for this clonotype: The antigen this receptor binds is unknown. The junction differs from germline at one of its ends, possibly a read error.

TCR beta VDJ combination and CDR3 sequence profiling used genomic DNA as the template. An Illumina HiSeq 2000 was used for TCR repertoire sequencing. Per the original workflow: Repertoire assessment relied on Simpson's diversity index, CDR3 size and DJ length profiles, and TRBV/TRBJ rearrangement plots. The immunodominant clone was defined as the most abundant DNA sequence in deep sequencing data. CDR3 amino acid sequences were checked for sharing between subjects and were compared against published repertoires and the VDJdb database. TCRdb applied fastp at Q25 and MiXCR to the public reads, then kept only in-frame beta chains. Every entry covers one CDR3 protein and lists the most common genes and DNA from its rows. For this entry, the V and J calls and clone size follow TCRdb and not the study's own pipeline. The sample table lists hundreds of thousands of distinct CDR3 sequences, 60% to 80% of them with a count of one. The ten largest clones represent more than 3.5% of the sample.

The specimen sequenced was sorted CD4+, CD8+, or CD8+CD57+ T cells (not recorded which) from PBMCs. The rearranged segments are TRBV2 and TRBJ1-2; perhaps TRBD1 is the D gene, with 6 bases matching. The sequence came from a human donor in good health, serving as a control. At the DNA level, the sequence is TGCGCCAGCAGCCATCAGGGGCGCGGCTATGGCTCCTCCTTC. This encodes CASSHQGRGYGSSF.